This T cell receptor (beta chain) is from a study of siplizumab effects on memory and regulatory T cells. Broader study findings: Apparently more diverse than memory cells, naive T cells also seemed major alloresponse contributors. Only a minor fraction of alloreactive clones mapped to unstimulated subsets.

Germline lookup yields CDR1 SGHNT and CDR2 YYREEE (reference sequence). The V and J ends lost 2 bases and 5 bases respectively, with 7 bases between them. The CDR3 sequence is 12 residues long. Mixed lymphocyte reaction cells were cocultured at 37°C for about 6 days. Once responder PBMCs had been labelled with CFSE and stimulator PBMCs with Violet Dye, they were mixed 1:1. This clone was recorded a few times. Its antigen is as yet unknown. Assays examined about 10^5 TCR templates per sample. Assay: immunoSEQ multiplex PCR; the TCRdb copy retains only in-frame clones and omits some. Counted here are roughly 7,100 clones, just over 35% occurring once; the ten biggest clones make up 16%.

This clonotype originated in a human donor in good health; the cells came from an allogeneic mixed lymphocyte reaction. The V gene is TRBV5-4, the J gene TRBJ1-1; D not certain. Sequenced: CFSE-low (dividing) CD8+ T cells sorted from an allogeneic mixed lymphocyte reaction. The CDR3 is CASSFGRTEAFF. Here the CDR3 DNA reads TGTGCCAGCAGCTTTGGGAGAACTGAAGCTTTCTTT. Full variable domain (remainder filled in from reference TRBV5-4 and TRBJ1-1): ETGVTQSPTHLIKTRGQQVTLRCSSQSGHNTVSWYQQALGQGPQFIFQYYREEENGRGNFPPRFSGLQFPNYSSELNVNALELDDSALYLCASSFGRTEAFFGQGTRLTVV.